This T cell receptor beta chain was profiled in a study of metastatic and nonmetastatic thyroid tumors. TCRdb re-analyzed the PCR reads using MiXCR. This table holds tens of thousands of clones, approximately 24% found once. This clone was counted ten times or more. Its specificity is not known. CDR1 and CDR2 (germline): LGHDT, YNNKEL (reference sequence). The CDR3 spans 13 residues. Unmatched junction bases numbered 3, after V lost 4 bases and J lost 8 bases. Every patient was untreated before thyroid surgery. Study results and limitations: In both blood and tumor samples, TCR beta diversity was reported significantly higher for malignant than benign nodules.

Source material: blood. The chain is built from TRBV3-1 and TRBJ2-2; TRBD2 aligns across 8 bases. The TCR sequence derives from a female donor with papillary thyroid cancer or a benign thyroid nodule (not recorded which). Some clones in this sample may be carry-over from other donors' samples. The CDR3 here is CASSLRGAGELFF. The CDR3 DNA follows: TGTGCCAGCAGCCTGCGGGGGGCAGGGGAGCTGTTTTTT.